This T cell receptor beta chain was captured by sequencing in a study of blood T cells in healthy people across ages. Overall study: Per two T cells, template switching captured roughly one barcoded beta molecule.

The authors drew 8 to 10 milliliters of peripheral blood from each donor. Broader study findings: Diversity estimated from one million T cells was considered an underestimate.

On this clonotype itself: What it binds is unknown.

Sample-barcoded 5' priming and a J-beta primer mix drove a second PCR of about 6 to 11 cycles. TCRdb re-derived calls from the 5' RACE reads in MiXCR, one entry per CDR3 protein. The sample records about 280,000 distinct CDR3 sequences, 25% to 30% being singletons. The length of the CDR3 is 10 residues. The germline CDR1 and CDR2 sequences are SEHNR and FQNEAQ (reference sequence). Trimming removed 10 bases from V and 5 bases from J, with 8 bases in between. The sequence derives from a woman in her seventies in good health. The sample was blood. The chain couples TRBV7-9 to TRBJ1-1, with a possible D match to TRBD1 (5 bases). As DNA, the CDR3 is TGTGCCACCAGGGTTACTGAAGCTTTCTTT. Translated: CATRVTEAFF.